This T cell receptor beta chain came from a study of a mutant IDH1 vaccine in newly diagnosed glioma. The study, taken as a whole, reports: Any relationship between pseudoprogression and changes in top peripheral T cell clonotypes seemed absent. Detectable vaccine-induced immune responses arose in almost 95% of patients.

Measured with immunoSEQ multiplex PCR; TCRdb has only the in-frame clones, and not every one. The sample shows around 25,000 clones, 65% to 85% of them seen only once. The CDR3 is 15 residues long. Germline V gene lookup returns CDR1 MGHRA and CDR2 YSYEKL. The V gene lost 4 bases and the J gene lost 4 bases, with 16 bases spanning the gap. On this clone: Its target is unknown.

Time point of the sample: week 11, during vaccination. A 20-mer mutant IDH1 peptide at 300 ug was injected subcutaneously with topical imiquimod. This specimen consisted of PBMCs, obtained from a glioma patient whose treatment included an IDH1 peptide vaccine. The clonotype originates from a young woman with glioma. The chain is built from TRBV4-1 and TRBJ1-1, with D unclear. The chain's CDR3 is CASSRDGLPGTEAFF. The CDR3 nucleotides are TGCGCCAGCAGCCGAGACGGACTACCTGGCACTGAAGCTTTCTTT.